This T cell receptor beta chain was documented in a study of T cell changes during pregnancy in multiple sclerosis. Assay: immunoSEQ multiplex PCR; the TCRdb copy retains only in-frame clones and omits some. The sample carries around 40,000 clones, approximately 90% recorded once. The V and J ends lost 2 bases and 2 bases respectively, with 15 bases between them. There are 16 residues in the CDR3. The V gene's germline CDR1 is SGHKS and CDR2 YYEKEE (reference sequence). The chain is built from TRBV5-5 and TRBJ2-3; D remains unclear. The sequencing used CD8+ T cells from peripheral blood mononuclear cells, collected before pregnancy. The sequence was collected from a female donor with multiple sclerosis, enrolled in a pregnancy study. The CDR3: CASSLRGAASTDTQYF. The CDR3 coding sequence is TGTGCCAGCAGCTTACGCGGCGCAGCCTCCACAGATACGCAGTATTTT.